This T cell receptor beta chain emerged from a study of CD8+ T cells in alopecia areata. Study-level findings and limits: Greater clonality was observed in lesional scalp samples, especially alopecia totalis/universalis, versus normal scalp. Clarity of TCR sharing across patients fell short of that in mice, possibly HLA-related.

Following RNA extraction, reverse transcription yielded cDNA that acted as the sequencing template. Produced via immunoSEQ multiplex PCR; TCRdb's table is partial and in-frame only. This table has 150,000 or so clones, around 54% appearing once. V lost 5 bases to trimming and J lost 3 bases, with 11 bases between them. The CDR3 spans 15 residues. Germline V gene data show CDR1 as SGHTA and CDR2 as FQGNSA. About this clone itself: Its target is not known.

PBMCs provided sorted CD4+ and CD8+ T cells. The chain is built from TRBV7-2 and TRBJ2-6; perhaps TRBD1 as D (6 bases). The TCR was taken from a human donor in good health. Sequenced sample: CD4+ T cells sorted from blood. The CDR3 DNA follows: TGTGCCAGCAGCATCCAGGGGATTGGGGCCAACGTCCTGACTTTC. It codes for CASSIQGIGANVLTF.